The entry below gives a single T cell receptor (beta chain) sequence along with its context. The sample comes from a study of blood T cell repertoires in COVID-19. Study-level information: Sites in the United States, Italy and Spain provided acute and convalescent COVID-19 samples.

The table came from immunoSEQ multiplex PCR; TCRdb's copy has only in-frame clones and leaves some out. The table lists 130,000 to 150,000 clones, about four fifths of them singletons, with 5% to 7% in the top ten. This CDR3 has 13 amino acids. J was trimmed by 9 bases and V by 7 bases; bases with no gene match: 7. The germline CDR1 and CDR2 sequences are LGHNT and FRNRAP. The V call is TRBV12-5, the J call TRBJ1-5; TRBD1 aligns across 9 bases. The origin of this receptor is a woman aged 45-65 years who had been exposed to COVID-19. The material sequenced was PBMCs or T cells enriched from blood (not recorded which). The CDR3, as DNA: TGTGCTAGTGACCCGGGACAGGGTCTGCCCCAGCATTTT. It specifies CASDPGQGLPQHF.